The 19 T cell receptor beta chains presented below share a single source sample, sequenced in a study of T cell responses to AZD1222 COVID-19 vaccine (dated by TCRdb to about 2021). Library construction relied on the immunoSEQ multiplex PCR assay. TCRdb mirrors the immuneACCESS table, restricted to in-frame sequences. Some clones are absent from its copies; in checked studies, under half trace to an unresolved V gene, and the reason for the others is unknown. The sample profile shows approximately 88,000 clones; 85% to 90% of them were found once. The ten top clones hold approximately 5.2% of the sample. The time point label of this sample denotes: about 28 days (+/-7) after the second vaccine dose. Sequences were derived from peripheral blood, sampled 28 days after the second AZD1222 dose. Receptors were obtained from an adult who received the AZD1222 COVID-19 vaccine.

This clone was seen a single time. V is TRBV7-9 and J is TRBJ2-7, with 8 positions matching TRBD2. The CDR3 loop spans 13 amino acids. Trimming cost V 7 bases and J 3 bases; bases outside gene matches: 5. From germline, CDR1 is SEHNR and CDR2 FQNEAQ (reference sequence). The CDR3 spells CASTGRGFYEQYF. The CDR3 DNA sequence: TGTGCCAGCACCGGGAGGGGCTTCTACGAGCAGTACTTC. Combining the CDR3 with reference TRBV7-9 and TRBJ2-7 gives the whole variable domain DTGVSQNPRHKITKRGQNVTFRCDPISEHNRLYWYRQTLGQGPEFLTYFQNEAQLEKSRLLSDRFSAERPKGSFSTLEIQRTEQGDSAMYLCASTGRGFYEQYFGPGTRLTVT.

The gene calls are TRBV5-1 and TRBJ1-1; D gene unclear. The CDR3 totals 16 residues. Deletions cut 5 bases from V and 3 bases from J, with 20 bases between. Germline V lookup: CDR1 SGHRS, CDR2 YFSETQ. The CDR3 region is CASSPATVAADTEAFF. The CDR3 DNA is TGCGCCAGCAGTCCGGCTACAGTCGCGGCGGACACTGAAGCTTTCTTT.

V gene TRBV6-5 combines with J gene TRBJ1-2, with D possibly TRBD1 on 6 matching bases. There are 13 residues in the CDR3. Germline V CDR1 and CDR2: MNHEY, SVGAGI. V lost 10 bases, J lost 6 bases, and 18 bases lay in between. The CDR3 DNA is TGTGCCACCACCCACTGGACAGACGATGGCTACACCTTC. It specifies CATTHWTDDGYTF.

V is TRBV19 and J is TRBJ1-2; 11 bases line up with TRBD1. Germline V gene lookup returns CDR1 LNHDA and CDR2 SQIVND (reference sequence). The CDR3 loop spans 16 amino acids. V lost 7 bases, J lost 7 bases, and 14 bases stayed unmatched. CDR3 sequence: CASTPGWGQGVPGYTF. CDR3 DNA sequence: TGTGCCAGTACCCCAGGGTGGGGACAGGGGGTTCCTGGCTACACCTTC.

The chain is built from TRBV29-1 and TRBJ1-4; tentative D call: TRBD1 (6 bases). The ends were cut back, 7 bases at V and 1 base at J, with 10 bases in the middle. CDR1 is SQVTM and CDR2 is ANQGSEA in the germline V gene. This CDR3 is built from 13 residues. CDR3 sequence reads: CSALDRTNEKLFF. CDR3 nucleotides: TGCAGCGCCTTGGACAGAACTAATGAAAAACTGTTTTTT.

The J gene is TRBJ2-3, the V gene TRBV29-1, with 9 nucleotides matching TRBD1. The V gene's germline CDR1 is SQVTM and CDR2 ANQGSEA. V lost 4 bases and J lost 14; bases outside the gene matches: 16. The CDR3 totals 14 residues. CDR3 bases: TGCAGCGTTGTCCGGGACAGGGAGCGTTCTGGGCGGTATTTT. Translating it yields CSVVRDRERSGRYF.

The chain couples TRBV19 to TRBJ2-7; 8 positions match TRBD1. Trimming removed 4 bases from V and 4 bases from J; junction bases left unmatched: 9. From germline, CDR1 is LNHDA and CDR2 SQIVND (reference sequence). The CDR3 sequence is 15 residues long. CDR3 sequence: CASSNAGTGFYEQYF. The CDR3 DNA reads as TGTGCCAGTAGTAATGCCGGGACAGGCTTTTACGAGCAGTACTTC.

The V and J genes are TRBV12-3 or TRBV12-4 and TRBJ2-2; no clear D. The ends were cut back, 3 bases at V and 7 bases at J, with 9 bases in the middle. This CDR3 has 13 residues. The CDR3 DNA reads as TGTGCCAGCAGTTTGACACCTGACGGGGAGCTGTTTTTT. Its translation is CASSLTPDGELFF.

The chain uses TRBV19 and TRBJ1-5; 7 nucleotides match TRBD1. Germline V gene lookup returns CDR1 LNHDA and CDR2 SQIVND (reference sequence). J was trimmed by 4 bases and V by 5 bases; bases with no gene match: 5. This CDR3 is built from 14 residues. The CDR3 is CASSVTGTNQPQHF. DNA for the CDR3: TGTGCCAGTAGTGTGACAGGGACAAATCAGCCCCAGCATTTT.

The chain links TRBV6-1 to TRBJ1-1; D remains unclear. The V end was cut by 2 bases, the J end by 1 base, with 8 bases between. Germline V gene sequence: CDR1 MNHNS, CDR2 SASEGT. This CDR3 is built from 14 residues. CDR3: CASSEPGQNTEAFF. The CDR3 nucleotides read TGTGCCAGCAGTGAACCGGGCCAGAACACTGAAGCTTTCTTT.

The chain carries TRBV3-1 (or the pseudogene TRBV3-2) and TRBJ2-1, with 8 bases aligning to TRBD2. V trimming: 3 bases; J trimming: 8 bases; junction bases outside the gene matches: 6. Germline CDR1 is LGHDT and CDR2 is YNNKEL (reference sequence). This CDR3 contains 14 residues. The CDR3 DNA sequence: TGTGCCAGCAGCCATCGGAGCGGGGGCGATGAGCAGTTCTTC. Its protein product is CASSHRSGGDEQFF.

The chain has TRBV7-9 and TRBJ2-7; perhaps D is TRBD1 or TRBD2 (5 bases each). Trimming cost V 5 bases and J 3 bases, with 23 bases left between them. Germline values: CDR1 SEHNR, CDR2 FQNEAQ (reference sequence). The length of the CDR3 is 17 residues. This CDR3 reads CASSPLTSGTSFYEQYF. In nucleotides, the CDR3 is TGTGCCAGCAGCCCTCTAACTTCCGGGACGAGCTTCTACGAGCAGTACTTC. Filled out from reference TRBV7-9 and TRBJ2-7, the complete variable domain reads DTGVSQNPRHKITKRGQNVTFRCDPISEHNRLYWYRQTLGQGPEFLTYFQNEAQLEKSRLLSDRFSAERPKGSFSTLEIQRTEQGDSAMYLCASSPLTSGTSFYEQYFGPGTRLTVT.

The genes are TRBV5-1 and TRBJ1-3; tentatively, D is TRBD1 (5 bases). The CDR3 extends over 17 amino acids. V lost 4 bases, J lost 0 bases, and 17 bases lay in between. Looked up from germline, CDR1 is SGHRS and CDR2 is YFSETQ. The CDR3 loop reads CASSAFLGQSSGNTIYF. The CDR3, as DNA: TGCGCCAGCAGCGCCTTTTTGGGGCAGTCCTCTGGAAACACCATATATTTT. The complete variable domain, with remaining parts taken from reference TRBV5-1 and TRBJ1-3, reads KAGVTQTPRYLIKTRGQQVTLSCSPISGHRSVSWYQQTPGQGLQFLFEYFSETQRNKGNFPGRFSGRQFSNSRSEMNVSTLELGDSALYLCASSAFLGQSSGNTIYFGEGSWLTVV.

The chain combines TRBV4-1 with TRBJ1-1, with D perhaps matching TRBD1 (5 bases). V lost 1 base and J 2 bases, leaving 11 bases between the germline ends. The V gene's germline CDR1 is MGHRA and CDR2 YSYEKL. This CDR3 contains 15 residues. This CDR3 is CASSQVGAVNTEAFF. CDR3 bases: TGCGCCAGCAGCCAAGTAGGGGCCGTTAACACTGAAGCTTTCTTT.

The J gene is TRBJ2-4, the V gene TRBV20-1; perhaps TRBD1 as D (5 bases). The CDR3 is made up of 11 amino acids. Deletions cut 4 bases from V and 4 bases from J, with 5 bases between. CDR1 is DFQATT, CDR2 SNEGSKA, per germline (reference sequence). The DNA for the CDR3 is TGCAGTGCTAACAGGAAAAACATTCAGTACTTC. It codes for CSANRKNIQYF.

The chain is built from TRBV2 and TRBJ1-1; D call uncertain. Trimming cost V 6 bases and J 1 base, with 9 bases left between them. CDR3 length equals 13 residues. Germline CDR1 and CDR2: SNHLY and FYNNEI. In DNA form, the CDR3 reads TGTGCCAGCAGGGCCTTTTGGAACACTGAAGCTTTCTTT. Amino acid sequence: CASRAFWNTEAFF.

A word on this clone: Additional DNA sequences in this sample encode the identical CDR3. The J gene is TRBJ1-6, the V gene TRBV18, with D maybe TRBD1 (6 bases). V lost 3 bases to trimming and J lost 7 bases, with 10 bases between them. The CDR3 is 14 amino acids. The V gene's germline CDR1 is KGHSH and CDR2 LQKENI. The CDR3 sequence is CASSPGQGNSPLHF. The CDR3 DNA is TGTGCCAGCTCACCTGGGCAGGGGAATTCACCCCTCCACTTT.

The chain carries TRBV21-1 and TRBJ2-2; TRBD2 is the table's D call and was not checked against the DNA. TRBV21-1 is assigned pseudogene status. This CDR3 has 16 amino acids. DNA for the CDR3: TGTGCCAGCAGCAAAGGAAAGAGAGCGAACACCGGGGAGCTGTTTTTT. It encodes CASSKGKRANTGELFF.

V and J are TRBV6-5 and TRBJ1-1; perhaps TRBD1 as D (5 bases). The CDR3 is 15 amino acids. Germline V gives CDR1 MNHEY, CDR2 SVGAGI. Trimming stripped 6 bases from V and 1 base from J, with 15 bases between. The DNA of the CDR3 is TGTGCCAGCAGACCGGGGCAGGGACCGAACACTGAAGCTTTCTTT. It codes for CASRPGQGPNTEAFF.